The text below deals with one TCR beta chain. Its specificity is not known. The data are from a study of shared clonotypes between healthy human individuals. Study-level points and caveats: The genetic and exposure-history diversity represented was limited by few donors.

Naive CD8 populations comprised CD45RO-negative cells positively selected for CCR7, excluding terminally differentiated effector memory CD45RA+ cells. The repertoire was sequenced with immunoSEQ multiplex PCR; TCRdb's copy has only in-frame clones and lacks some. Of 760,000 or so clones in the sample, just over 95% were seen once. The CDR3 is 13 amino acids. The clonotype was recovered from a man aged 30 to 45 in good health. The sample comprised naive CD8+ T cells sorted from blood. The rearrangement uses TRBV12-2 and TRBJ2-7; the table's D call TRBD2 went unverified against the DNA. TRBV12-2 is deemed a pseudogene. The CDR3 reads CASRLETSCEQYF. In nucleotides, the CDR3 is TGTGCAAGTCGCTTAGAAACTAGCTGCGAGCAGTACTTC.